Listed below are T cell receptor beta chains from one sample, sequenced in a study of Tregs in tolerant kidney transplant recipients. Here immunoSEQ multiplex PCR was the method, and the copy in TCRdb shows in-frame clones only, minus some. There are about 81,000 clones in the sample; roughly 91% occur only once, and more than 1.5% lies in the top ten. Material: CD4+ T cells from blood (PBMCs), obtained 24 months after the transplant. The source of these receptors is a human patient who received a combined kidney and bone marrow transplant. Some T cells may have come from the graft donor. The CDR3 runs from the conserved cysteine through the conserved F or W. Fields, in order: V gene, J gene, D gene, clone size, CDR3 protein. The D gene is left open where the match is weak. Clone sizes are given selectively: once, few, many, or a class where the clone is expanded.

V: TRBV7-9; J: TRBJ2-1; D: TRBD2; size: .; CDR3: CASSVGTSGRNEQFF
V: TRBV7-3; J: TRBJ2-7; D: TRBD1; size: .; CDR3: CASSPRQGGVEQYF
V: TRBV5-1; J: TRBJ2-7; D: TRBD2; size: .; CDR3: CASSLVSREGYEQYF
V: TRBV7-3; J: TRBJ1-6; D: .; size: .; CDR3: CASSLLASSYNSPLHF
V: TRBV7-3; J: TRBJ2-1; D: TRBD2; size: .; CDR3: CASSKRGTSSYNEQFF
V: TRBV9; J: TRBJ1-6; D: .; size: .; CDR3: CASSPQAQGLSSPLHF
V: TRBV7-7; J: TRBJ2-5; D: .; size: .; CDR3: CASSPLAGAGRETQYF
V: TRBV6-1; J: TRBJ2-1; D: TRBD2; size: .; CDR3: CASSEVFREGQQEQFF
V: TRBV5-1; J: TRBJ1-1; D: TRBD1; size: .; CDR3: CASSLGQGYMNTEAFF
V: TRBV5-1; J: TRBJ2-3; D: TRBD2; size: once; CDR3: CASSLLAGGSDTQYF